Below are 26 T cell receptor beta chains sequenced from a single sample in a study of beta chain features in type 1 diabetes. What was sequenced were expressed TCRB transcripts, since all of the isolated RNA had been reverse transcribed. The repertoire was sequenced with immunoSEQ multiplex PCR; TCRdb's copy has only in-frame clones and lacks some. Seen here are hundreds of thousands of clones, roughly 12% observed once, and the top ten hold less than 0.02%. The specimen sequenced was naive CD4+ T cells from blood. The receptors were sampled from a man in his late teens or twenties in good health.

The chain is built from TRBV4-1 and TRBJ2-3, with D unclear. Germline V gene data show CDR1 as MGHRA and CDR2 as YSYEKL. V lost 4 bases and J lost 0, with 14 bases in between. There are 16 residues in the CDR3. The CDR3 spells CASSRQIAVSTDTQYF. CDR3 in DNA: TGCGCCAGCAGCCGTCAGATTGCGGTGAGCACAGATACGCAGTATTTT.

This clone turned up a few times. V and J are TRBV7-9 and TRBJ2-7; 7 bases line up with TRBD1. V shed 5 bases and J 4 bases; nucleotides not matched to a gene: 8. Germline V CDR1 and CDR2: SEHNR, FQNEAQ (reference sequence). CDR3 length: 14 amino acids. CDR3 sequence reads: CASSRDRVPYEQYF. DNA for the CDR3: TGTGCCAGCAGCCGTGACAGGGTTCCGTACGAGCAGTACTTC.

The CDR3 bases are TGCAGCGTTGGACCAGGGGCAGGGCGCTATGGCTACACCTTC. It translates to CSVGPGAGRYGYTF. V and J are TRBV29-1 and TRBJ1-2, with D possibly TRBD1 on 6 matching bases. The CDR3 spans 14 residues. The V end was cut by 4 bases, the J end by 4 bases, with 16 bases between. The germline V gene has CDR1 SQVTM and CDR2 ANQGSEA.

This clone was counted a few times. In nucleotides, the CDR3 is TGTGCCAGCAGCCCCCGGCGGGGGAGATTCTACAATGAGCAGTTCTTC. Translation: CASSPRRGRFYNEQFF. The chain employs TRBV7-2 and TRBJ2-1, with TRBD2 matching 7 bases. The CDR3 is made up of 16 amino acids. V gave up 5 bases and J gave up 3 bases; unmatched junction bases: 10. Germline V lookup: CDR1 SGHTA, CDR2 FQGNSA.

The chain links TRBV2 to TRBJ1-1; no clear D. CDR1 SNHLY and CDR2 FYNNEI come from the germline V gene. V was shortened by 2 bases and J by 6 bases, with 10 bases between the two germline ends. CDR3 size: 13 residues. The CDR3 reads CASSESGFAEAFF. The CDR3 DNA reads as TGTGCCAGCAGTGAATCCGGGTTCGCTGAAGCTTTCTTT. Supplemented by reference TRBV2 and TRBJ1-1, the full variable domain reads EPEVTQTPSHQVTQMGQEVILRCVPISNHLYFYWYRQILGQKVEFLVSFYNNEISEKSEIFDDQFSVERPDGSNFTLKIRSTKLEDSAMYFCASSESGFAEAFFGQGTRLTVV.

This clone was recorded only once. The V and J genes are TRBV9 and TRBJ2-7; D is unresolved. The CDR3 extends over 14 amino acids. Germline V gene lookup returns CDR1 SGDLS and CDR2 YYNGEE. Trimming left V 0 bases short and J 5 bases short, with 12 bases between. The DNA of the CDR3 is TGTGCCAGCAGCGTAGCTACTCAGGCGAACGAGCAGTACTTC. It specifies CASSVATQANEQYF.

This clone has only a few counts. The DNA of the CDR3 is TGTGCCAGCTCACCACCGGTTAGCGGGAGCTACGAGCAGTACTTC. As protein: CASSPPVSGSYEQYF. This rearrangement joins TRBV18 to TRBJ2-7; TRBD2 agrees at 9 bases. Germline-derived CDR1 and CDR2 are KGHSH and LQKENI. This CDR3 is 15 amino acids long. J lost 3 bases, V lost 0 bases, and 3 bases had no gene match.

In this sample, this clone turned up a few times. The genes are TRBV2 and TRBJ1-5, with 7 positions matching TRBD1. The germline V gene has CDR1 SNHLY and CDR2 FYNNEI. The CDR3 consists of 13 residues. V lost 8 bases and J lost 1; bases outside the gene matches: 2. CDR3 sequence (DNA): TGTGCCAGCGGGGGACAGAGCAATCAGCCCCAGCATTTT. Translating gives CASGGQSNQPQHF.

The CDR3 reads CASSPNRGLWEKLFF. CDR3 DNA sequence: TGTGCCAGCAGCCCCAACAGGGGGCTATGGGAAAAACTGTTTTTT. The V and J genes are TRBV7-2 and TRBJ1-4; 9 bases line up with TRBD1. The CDR3 runs 15 residues. V lost 5 bases and J lost 8; bases outside the gene matches: 9. Germline CDR1 is SGHTA and CDR2 is FQGNSA.

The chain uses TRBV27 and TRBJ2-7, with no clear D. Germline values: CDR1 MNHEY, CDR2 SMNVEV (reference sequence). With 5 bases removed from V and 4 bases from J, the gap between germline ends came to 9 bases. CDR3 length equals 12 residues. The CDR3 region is CASSDTAYEQYF. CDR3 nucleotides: TGTGCCAGCAGTGACACAGCTTACGAGCAGTACTTC.

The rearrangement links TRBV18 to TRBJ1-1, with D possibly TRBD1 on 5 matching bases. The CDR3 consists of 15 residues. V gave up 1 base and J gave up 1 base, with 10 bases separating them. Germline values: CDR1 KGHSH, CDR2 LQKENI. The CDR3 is CASSPLMTENTEAFF. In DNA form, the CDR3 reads TGTGCCAGCTCACCACTGATGACAGAGAACACTGAAGCTTTCTTT. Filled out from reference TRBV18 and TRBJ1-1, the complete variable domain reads NAGVMQNPRHLVRRRGQEARLRCSPMKGHSHVYWYRQLPEEGLKFMVYLQKENIIDESGMPKERFSAEFPKEGPSILRIQQVVRGDSAAYFCASSPLMTENTEAFFGQGTRLTVV.

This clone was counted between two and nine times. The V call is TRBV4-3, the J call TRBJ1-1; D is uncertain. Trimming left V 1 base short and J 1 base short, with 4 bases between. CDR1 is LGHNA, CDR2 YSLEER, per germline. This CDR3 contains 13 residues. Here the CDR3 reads CASSQARNTEAFF. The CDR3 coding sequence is TGCGCCAGCAGCCAAGCGCGGAACACTGAAGCTTTCTTT.

The CDR3 DNA is TGCGCCAGCAGCCAAGATTCGACAGGGTTATCCTACGAGCAGTACTTC. Its translation: CASSQDSTGLSYEQYF. V and J are TRBV4-3 and TRBJ2-7; 7 bases fit TRBD1. CDR1 and CDR2 (germline): LGHNA, YSLEER. With 0 bases clipped from V and 1 base from J, the junction kept 6 bases outside the gene matches. The CDR3 consists of 16 residues.

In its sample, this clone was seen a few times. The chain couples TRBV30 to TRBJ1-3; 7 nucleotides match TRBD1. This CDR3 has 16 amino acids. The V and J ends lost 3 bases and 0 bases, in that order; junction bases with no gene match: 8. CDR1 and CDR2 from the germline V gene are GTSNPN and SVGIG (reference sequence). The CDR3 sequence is CAWRGYRGPSGNTIYF. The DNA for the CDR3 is TGTGCCTGGAGGGGGTACAGGGGTCCCTCTGGAAACACCATATATTTT.

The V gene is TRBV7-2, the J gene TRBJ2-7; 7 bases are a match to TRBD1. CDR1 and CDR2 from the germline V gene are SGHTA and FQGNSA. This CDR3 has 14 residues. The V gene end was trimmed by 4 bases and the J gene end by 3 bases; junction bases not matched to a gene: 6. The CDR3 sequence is CASSWDRALYEQYF. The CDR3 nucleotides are TGTGCCAGCAGCTGGGACAGAGCCCTCTACGAGCAGTACTTC.

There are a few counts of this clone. The CDR3 nucleotides read TGTGCCAGCAGACCGGCTCAGGGTGCCTACGAGCAGTACTTC. It yields the protein CASRPAQGAYEQYF. This rearrangement joins TRBV6-6 to TRBJ2-7, with D possibly being TRBD1 (5 bases). This CDR3 region has 14 residues. V was trimmed by 6 bases and J by 2 bases, leaving 14 bases between them. Germline V gene data show CDR1 as MNHNY and CDR2 as SVGAGI (reference sequence).

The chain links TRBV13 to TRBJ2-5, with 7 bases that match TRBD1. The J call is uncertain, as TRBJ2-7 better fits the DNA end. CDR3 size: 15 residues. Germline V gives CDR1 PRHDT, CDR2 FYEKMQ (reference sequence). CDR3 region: CASSSRQGMAYEQYF. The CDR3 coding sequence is TGTGCCAGCAGCTCCAGACAGGGTATGGCCTACGAGCAGTACTTC.

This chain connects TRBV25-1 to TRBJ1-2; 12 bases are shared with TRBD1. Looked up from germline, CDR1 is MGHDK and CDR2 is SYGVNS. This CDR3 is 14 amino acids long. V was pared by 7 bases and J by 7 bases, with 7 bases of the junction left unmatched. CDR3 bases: TGTGCCAGCACCCTCGGGACAGGGGGCCGTGGCTACACCTTC. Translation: CASTLGTGGRGYTF.

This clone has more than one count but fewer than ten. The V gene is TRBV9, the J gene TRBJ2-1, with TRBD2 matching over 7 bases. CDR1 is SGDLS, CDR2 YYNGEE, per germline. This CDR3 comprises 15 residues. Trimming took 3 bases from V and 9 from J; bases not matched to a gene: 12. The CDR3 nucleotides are TGTGCCAGCAGCGCCCTCCCGAGCGGCGGGGGTGAGCAGTTCTTC. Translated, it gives CASSALPSGGGEQFF.

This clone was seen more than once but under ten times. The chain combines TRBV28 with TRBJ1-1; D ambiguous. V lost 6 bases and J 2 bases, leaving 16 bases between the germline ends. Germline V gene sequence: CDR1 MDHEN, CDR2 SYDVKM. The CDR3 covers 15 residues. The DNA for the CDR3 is TGTGCCAGCAGATCCTTGAGGGCCCCCAACACTGAAGCTTTCTTT. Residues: CASRSLRAPNTEAFF.

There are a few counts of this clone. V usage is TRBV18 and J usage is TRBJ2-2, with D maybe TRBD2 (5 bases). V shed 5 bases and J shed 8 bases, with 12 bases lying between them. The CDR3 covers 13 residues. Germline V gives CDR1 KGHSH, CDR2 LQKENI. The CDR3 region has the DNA TGTGCCAGCTCATATACAGCGGTGGGGGAGCTGTTTTTT. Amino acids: CASSYTAVGELFF.

The CDR3 loop reads CASSLGTGYYEQYF. DNA for the CDR3: TGTGCCAGCAGCTTAGGGACTGGCTACTACGAGCAGTACTTC. V gene TRBV11-1 combines with J gene TRBJ2-7; D may be TRBD2 (5 bases). V lost 1 base, J lost 3 bases, and 10 bases lay in between. The CDR3 extends over 14 amino acids. Germline V lookup: CDR1 SGHAT, CDR2 FQDESV (reference sequence).

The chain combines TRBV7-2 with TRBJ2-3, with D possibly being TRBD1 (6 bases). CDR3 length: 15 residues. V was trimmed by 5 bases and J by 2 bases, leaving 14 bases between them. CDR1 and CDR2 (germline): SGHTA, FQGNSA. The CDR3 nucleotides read TGTGCCAGCAGCCTCGACAGGATAAACACAGATACGCAGTATTTT. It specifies CASSLDRINTDTQYF.

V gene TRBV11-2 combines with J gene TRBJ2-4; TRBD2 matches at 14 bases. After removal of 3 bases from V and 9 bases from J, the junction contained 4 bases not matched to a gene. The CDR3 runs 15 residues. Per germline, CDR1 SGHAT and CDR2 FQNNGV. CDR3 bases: TGTGCCAGCAGCTTCGGACTAGCGGGGGGATTCATTCAGTACTTC. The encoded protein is CASSFGLAGGFIQYF.

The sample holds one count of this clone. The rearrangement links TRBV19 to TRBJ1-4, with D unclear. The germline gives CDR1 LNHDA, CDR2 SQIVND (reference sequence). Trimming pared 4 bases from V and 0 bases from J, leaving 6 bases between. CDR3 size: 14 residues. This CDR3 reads CASSTVTTNEKLFF. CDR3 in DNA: TGTGCCAGTAGTACGGTAACAACTAATGAAAAACTGTTTTTT.

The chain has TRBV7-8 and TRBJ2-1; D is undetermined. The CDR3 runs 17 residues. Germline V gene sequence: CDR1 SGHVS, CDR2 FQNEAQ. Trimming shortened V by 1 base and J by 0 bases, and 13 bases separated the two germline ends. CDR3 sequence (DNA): TGTGCCAGCAGCTTAGTTCGTTTGGCTAGCTCCTACAATGAGCAGTTCTTC. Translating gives CASSLVRLASSYNEQFF.